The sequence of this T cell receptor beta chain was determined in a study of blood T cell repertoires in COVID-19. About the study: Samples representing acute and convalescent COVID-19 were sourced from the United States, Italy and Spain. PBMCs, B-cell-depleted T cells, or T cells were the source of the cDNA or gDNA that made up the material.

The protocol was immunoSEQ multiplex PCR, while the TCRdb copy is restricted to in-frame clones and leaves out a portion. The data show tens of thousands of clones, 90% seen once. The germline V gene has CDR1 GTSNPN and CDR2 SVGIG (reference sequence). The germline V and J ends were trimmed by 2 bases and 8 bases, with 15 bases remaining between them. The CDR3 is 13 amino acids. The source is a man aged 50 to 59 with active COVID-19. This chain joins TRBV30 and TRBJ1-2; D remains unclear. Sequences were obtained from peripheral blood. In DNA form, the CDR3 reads TGTGCCTGGAGTACGAAGGGAGGACCCGGCTACACCTTC. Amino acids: CAWSTKGGPGYTF.